Each of the 20 T cell receptor beta chains below was sequenced from the same sample in a study of blood T cells in healthy people across ages. Then a second PCR, running roughly 6 to 12 cycles, was carried out with a sample-barcoded 5' primer and a J-beta primer mix. Each CDR3 protein is one row after TCRdb ran MiXCR on the 5' RACE reads. This table holds 1.5 million to 2 million distinct CDR3 sequences, roughly 27% found once. The specimen sequenced was blood. The receptors were gathered from a woman in her 30s in good health.

V and J are TRBV5-6 and TRBJ1-1; 9 bases map to TRBD1. This CDR3 has 17 amino acids. V shed 0 bases and J 1 base; nucleotides not matched to a gene: 7. CDR1 and CDR2 (germline): SGHDT, YYEEEE. This CDR3 is CASSLEWRTGANTEAFF. CDR3 DNA sequence: TGTGCCAGCAGCTTGGAGTGGCGGACAGGGGCGAACACTGAAGCTTTCTTT.

The V and J genes are TRBV20-1 and TRBJ1-1; a weak D match, TRBD1 (5 bases). In germline, CDR1 is DFQATT, CDR2 SNEGSKA (reference sequence). With 6 bases removed from V and 2 bases from J, the gap between germline ends came to 13 bases. The CDR3 is 13 amino acids. CDR3 nucleotide sequence: TGCAGTGCCCAGGGCGGCATTAACACTGAAGCTTTCTTT. Translated, it gives CSAQGGINTEAFF.

This rearrangement joins TRBV18 to TRBJ1-2, with a tentative D call TRBD1 (6 bases). CDR1 is KGHSH and CDR2 is LQKENI in the germline V gene. The germline V and J ends were trimmed by 3 bases and 3 bases, with 17 bases remaining between them. The CDR3 length is 16 residues. The CDR3 region has the DNA TGTGCCAGCTCACCGCAAGACAGGCCCGGGGACTATGGCTACACCTTC. This translates into CASSPQDRPGDYGYTF.

The table lists this clonotype with many counts. The V and J genes are TRBV12-5 and TRBJ2-7; D gene ambiguous. Trimming removed 1 base at V and 3 bases at J, with 7 bases between. Per the germline V gene, CDR1 is LGHNT and CDR2 is FRNRAP. The CDR3 has 13 residues. The CDR3 bases are TGTGCTAGTGGTTTGGGACTCTTCTACGAGCAGTACTTC. Protein: CASGLGLFYEQYF. Based on the CDR3 plus reference TRBV12-5 and TRBJ2-7, the full variable domain is DARVTQTPRHKVTEMGQEVTMRCQPILGHNTVFWYRQTMMQGLELLAYFRNRAPLDDSGMPKDRFSAEMPDATLATLKIQPSEPRDSAVYFCASGLGLFYEQYFGPGTRLTVT.

This clonotype turned up a few times. The chain uses TRBV7-2 and TRBJ1-4, with 11 bases matching TRBD1. From germline, CDR1 is SGHTA and CDR2 FQGNSA. The CDR3 is made up of 15 amino acids. V gave up 3 bases and J gave up 8 bases; unmatched junction bases: 5. CDR3 bases: TGTGCCAGCAGCTTTTCGGACAGGGGGCACGAAAAACTGTTTTTT. Protein sequence: CASSFSDRGHEKLFF.

CDR3 sequence reads: CASSGWGTSYNEQFF. In nucleotides, the CDR3 is TGTGCCAGCAGCGGTTGGGGGACTTCCTACAATGAGCAGTTCTTC. The chain uses TRBV9 and TRBJ2-1, with a weak D call TRBD2 (6 bases). This CDR3 has 15 amino acids. V was trimmed by 3 bases and J by 1 base, leaving 11 bases between them. Germline-derived CDR1 and CDR2 are SGDLS and YYNGEE.

This clonotype was counted only a few times. The J gene is TRBJ2-1, the V gene TRBV7-3; the D gene could be TRBD1 or TRBD2 (6 bases each). V was pared by 5 bases and J by 10 bases, with 15 bases between. CDR3 length: 13 residues. CDR1 and CDR2 (germline): SGHTA, FQGTGA. This CDR3 reads CASSGGPQVEQFF. In nucleotides, the CDR3 is TGTGCCAGCAGCGGGGGGCCGCAAGTCGAGCAGTTCTTC.

The genes are TRBV15 and TRBJ2-6, with D possibly matching TRBD2 (5 bases). Germline lookup yields CDR1 LNHNV and CDR2 YYDKDF (reference sequence). V lost 0 bases and J 4 bases, leaving 13 bases between the germline ends. CDR3 length: 17 amino acids. The CDR3 nucleotides read TGTGCCACCAGCAGAGACGGGAAAGTTACGGGGGCCAACGTCCTGACTTTC. It codes for CATSRDGKVTGANVLTF. Based on the CDR3 plus reference TRBV15 and TRBJ2-6, the full variable domain is DAMVIQNPRYQVTQFGKPVTLSCSQTLNHNVMYWYQQKSSQAPKLLFHYYDKDFNNEADTPDNFQSRRPNTSFCFLDIRSPGLGDTAMYLCATSRDGKVTGANVLTFGAGSRLTVL.

Many counts were recorded for this clonotype. This sequence joins TRBV28 and TRBJ2-7; the D call may be TRBD1 or TRBD2 (6 bases each). This CDR3 contains 13 residues. With 7 bases removed from V and 2 bases from J, the gap between germline ends came to 12 bases. Germline CDR1 is MDHEN and CDR2 is SYDVKM. DNA for the CDR3: TGTGCCAGCACCCCTGGGGGGCCCTACGAGCAGTACTTC. It specifies CASTPGGPYEQYF.

This clonotype has a handful of counts. One end of the junction fails to match germline, which may point to a read error. The rearrangement uses TRBV3-1 and TRBJ2-5, with a tentative D call TRBD2 (5 bases). This CDR3 region has 14 residues. Germline values: CDR1 LGHDT, CDR2 YNNKEL (reference sequence). This chain's CDR3 is CASSQADVGKTQYF. DNA of the CDR3: TGTGCCAGCAGTCAAGCGGACGTTGGGAAGACCCAGTACTTC.

Only one count was recorded for this clonotype. The chain employs TRBV28 and TRBJ1-6, with D perhaps TRBD1 (6 bases). The CDR3 consists of 16 residues. The germline CDR1 and CDR2 sequences are MDHEN and SYDVKM. The V end lost 5 bases, the J end lost 0 bases, and 11 bases lay between the germline ends. CDR3 DNA: TGTGCCAGCAGTGACAGGTGGAGCTCCTATAATTCACCCCTCCACTTT. Its translation is CASSDRWSSYNSPLHF. The variable domain in full, with the rest retrieved from reference TRBV28 and TRBJ1-6, is DVKVTQSSRYLVKRTGEKVFLECVQDMDHENMFWYRQDPGLGLRLIYFSYDVKMKEKGDIPEGYSVSREKKERFSLILESASTNQTSMYLCASSDRWSSYNSPLHFGNGTRLTVT.

This chain connects TRBV5-1 to TRBJ2-7; D not certain. Germline V gives CDR1 SGHRS, CDR2 YFSETQ. This CDR3 region has 15 residues. V lost 0 bases and J lost 2, with 12 bases in between. In nucleotides, the CDR3 is TGCGCCAGCAGCTTGGGTCGGGCCCTAACCTACGAGCAGTACTTC. Translation gives CASSLGRALTYEQYF.

The genes are TRBV6-5 and TRBJ1-2; 9 bases agree with TRBD1. This CDR3 has 15 residues. Germline V gene data show CDR1 as MNHEY and CDR2 as SVGAGI. V lost 0 bases and J lost 6; bases outside the gene matches: 5. CDR3 nucleotides: TGTGCCAGCAGTTACTCCGGACAGGGGCGTCATGGCTACACCTTC. Translation: CASSYSGQGRHGYTF.

On this clonotype itself: Mismatch with germline at one junction end may stem from a read error. This chain joins TRBV9 and TRBJ2-1; TRBD2 might be the D (6 bases). The germline V gene encodes CDR1 SGDLS and CDR2 YYNGEE. The CDR3 has 16 residues. This CDR3 is CASSASGLNNYNVQFF. In DNA form, the CDR3 reads TGTGCCAGCAGCGCCTCGGGACTCAACAACTACAATGTGCAGTTCTTC.

The chain carries TRBV12-3 or TRBV12-4 and TRBJ2-1, with D hard to call. V was pared by 4 bases and J by 4 bases, with 11 bases between. The length of the CDR3 is 14 residues. Here the CDR3 DNA reads TGTGCCAGCAGTTGTTTGTCTGCTTACAATGAGCAGTTCTTC. It yields the protein CASSCLSAYNEQFF.

A word on this clonotype: A single base separates this from a much larger clone, so it may be a read error. The chain has TRBV9 and TRBJ2-1, with a weak D call TRBD1 (5 bases). Germline V gene sequence: CDR1 SGDLS, CDR2 YYNGEE. V was shortened by 0 bases and J by 10 bases, with 17 bases between the two germline ends. This CDR3 spans 15 amino acids. The CDR3 DNA follows: TGTGCCAGCAGCGTAGAGTCAGCAGGGTGCAACGAGCAGTTCTTC. This gives the protein CASSVESAGCNEQFF. The full variable domain, in which reference TRBV9 and TRBJ2-1 provide the parts outside the CDR3, is DSGVTQTPKHLITATGQRVTLRCSPRSGDLSVYWYQQSLDQGLQFLIQYYNGEERAKGNILERFSAQQFPDLHSELNLSSLELGDSALYFCASSVESAGCNEQFFGPGTRLTVL.

This clonotype was counted many times. This chain connects TRBV10-2 to TRBJ2-7, with 11 bases matching TRBD2. The CDR3 is 13 amino acids. V gave up 7 bases and J gave up 3 bases; unmatched junction bases: 2. CDR1 WSHSY and CDR2 SAAADI come from the germline V gene. CDR3 region: CASILAGGYEQYF. The CDR3 nucleotides are TGCGCCAGCATTCTAGCGGGGGGCTACGAGCAGTACTTC.

A remark on this clonotype: At one boundary the junction diverges from the germline segment, which might be a read error. CDR3 sequence reads: CASGLSGQGLSNQPQHF. CDR3 nucleotide sequence: TGTGCCAGCGGCTTATCGGGACAGGGGTTGAGCAATCAGCCCCAGCATTTT. The rearrangement uses TRBV7-9 and TRBJ1-5; 10 bases match TRBD1. Germline values: CDR1 SEHNR, CDR2 FQNEAQ (reference sequence). The CDR3 spans 17 residues.

This chain uses TRBV11-3 with TRBJ1-5; maybe TRBD1 (5 bases). The CDR3 loop spans 19 amino acids. V gave up 1 base and J gave up 0 bases, with 19 bases separating them. Germline loops: CDR1 SGHNT, CDR2 YENEEA. In nucleotides, the CDR3 is TGTGCCAGCAGCTTAGGGGGTGGAGACAGTGAACATAGCAATCAGCCCCAGCATTTT. This encodes CASSLGGGDSEHSNQPQHF.

This clonotype was counted between two and nine times. The V call is TRBV20-1, the J call TRBJ1-2; D gene uncertain. The length of the CDR3 is 14 residues. Germline CDR1 DFQATT, CDR2 SNEGSKA (reference sequence). Deletions cut 5 bases from V and 1 base from J, with 14 bases between. CDR3 coding DNA: TGCAGTGCTTCAACCCCTGACCGTAACTATGGCTACACCTTC. Its protein product is CSASTPDRNYGYTF.